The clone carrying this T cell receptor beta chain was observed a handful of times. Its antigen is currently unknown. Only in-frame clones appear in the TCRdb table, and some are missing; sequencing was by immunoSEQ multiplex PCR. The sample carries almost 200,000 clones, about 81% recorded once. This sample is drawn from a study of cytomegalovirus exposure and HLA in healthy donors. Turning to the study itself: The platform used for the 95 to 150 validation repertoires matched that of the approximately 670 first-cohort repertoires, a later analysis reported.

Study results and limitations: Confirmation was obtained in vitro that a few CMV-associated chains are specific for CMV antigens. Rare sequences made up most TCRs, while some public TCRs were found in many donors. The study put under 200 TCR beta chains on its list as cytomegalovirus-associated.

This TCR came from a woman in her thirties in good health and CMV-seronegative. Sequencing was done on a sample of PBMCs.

In nucleotides, the CDR3 is TGTGCCAGCAGCTGGGACAGACGCAATCAGCCCCAGCATTTT. Amino acids: CASSWDRRNQPQHF. The chain couples TRBV2 to TRBJ1-5; TRBD1 matches 7 bases. The CDR3 extends over 14 amino acids. Germline V lookup: CDR1 SNHLY, CDR2 FYNNEI. Trimming took 6 bases from V and 2 from J; bases not matched to a gene: 4.